The next 8 T cell receptor beta chains were all read from a single sample in a study of Graves' ophthalmopathy and Graves' hyperthyroidism. As the template, RNA transcripts were used to amplify TCR beta CDR3 regions. The first round was an RT-PCR with HTBI primers, and the second round was a multiplex PCR. In TCRdb, the multiplex PCR reads were re-called with MiXCR into one record per CDR3 protein. The sample lists hundreds of thousands of distinct CDR3 sequences; around 21% were seen once. The material sequenced was peripheral blood. These receptors came from a young woman with stable Graves' hyperthyroidism.

This clonotype was counted between two and nine times. V is TRBV6-1 and J is TRBJ1-5; D gene unclear. The CDR3 is 14 residues long. Germline loops: CDR1 MNHNS, CDR2 SASEGT. The V and J ends lost 1 base and 0 bases respectively, with 4 bases between them. In DNA, the CDR3 is TGTGCCAGCAGTGAAGTAGTTAGCAATCAGCCCCAGCATTTT. Amino acid sequence: CASSEVVSNQPQHF.

This clonotype was detected ten times or more. V gene TRBV2 combines with J gene TRBJ1-6, with 9 nucleotides matching TRBD1. The V gene end was trimmed by 6 bases and the J gene end by 6 bases; junction bases not matched to a gene: 3. The germline gives CDR1 SNHLY, CDR2 FYNNEI. CDR3 length: 14 amino acids. CDR3 sequence reads: CASSGTGRNSPLHF. The CDR3, as DNA: TGTGCCAGCAGCGGGACAGGGCGTAATTCACCCCTCCACTTT.

This clonotype was seen many times. The chain couples TRBV7-3 to TRBJ2-2; the D is unclear. The germline CDR1 and CDR2 sequences are SGHTA and FQGTGA. Trimming shortened V by 5 bases and J by 0 bases, and 13 bases separated the two germline ends. The length of the CDR3 is 16 residues. The CDR3 region has the DNA TGTGCCAGCAGCCAAGGCTTAGCCGCGAACACCGGGGAGCTGTTTTTT. Protein product: CASSQGLAANTGELFF.

The sample holds many counts of this clonotype. The V call is TRBV20-1, the J call TRBJ2-7; 14 bases match TRBD2. Unmatched junction bases numbered 3, after V lost 3 bases and J lost 2 bases. CDR1 is DFQATT and CDR2 is SNEGSKA in the germline V gene (reference sequence). The length of the CDR3 is 15 residues. This CDR3 reads CSARTSGRATYEQYF. DNA for the CDR3: TGCAGTGCTAGGACTAGCGGGAGGGCAACCTACGAGCAGTACTTC.

This clonotype was observed many times. V and J are TRBV19 and TRBJ2-5; perhaps TRBD2 as D (6 bases). V was trimmed by 4 bases and J by 2 bases, leaving 17 bases between them. Per germline, CDR1 LNHDA and CDR2 SQIVND (reference sequence). This CDR3 is built from 16 residues. The CDR3 nucleotides are TGTGCCAGTAGTACTCACGGAGGGCCGCTGCAAGAGACCCAGTACTTC. This gives the protein CASSTHGGPLQETQYF.

In this sample, this clonotype turned up many times. The V call is TRBV25-1, the J call TRBJ2-7; D unclear. CDR1 is MGHDK and CDR2 is SYGVNS in the germline V gene. This CDR3 has 11 residues. Between the trimmed V and J ends, which lost 6 bases and 6 bases, there was a span of 9 bases. The CDR3 DNA sequence: TGTGCCAGCAGCACGCTTCGCGAGCAGTACTTC. Its translation is CASSTLREQYF.

This clonotype showed up many times. The chain links TRBV12-3 or TRBV12-4 to TRBJ2-7; 7 positions match TRBD2. The CDR3 has 13 residues. Unmatched junction bases numbered 6, after V lost 10 bases and J lost 0 bases. The CDR3 region has the DNA TGTGCCAAGCCGACTAGCAACTCCTACGAGCAGTACTTC. Translating it yields CAKPTSNSYEQYF.

The table lists this clonotype with many counts. This chain links TRBV6-1 with TRBJ1-5; 8 bases line up with TRBD1. Germline values: CDR1 MNHNS, CDR2 SASEGT. The CDR3 contains 17 residues. V lost 6 bases to trimming and J lost 1 base; unmatched junction nucleotides: 11. In nucleotides, the CDR3 is TGTGCCAGCAGCCCAACTGCCAGGGGGCAGAGCAATCAGCCCCAGCATTTT. Its translation: CASSPTARGQSNQPQHF.